The rows below give T cell receptor beta chains drawn from one sample of a study of OX40 agonist ivuxolimab in advanced cancers. The assay was immunoSEQ multiplex PCR, and TCRdb's table has in-frame clones only and misses some. The sample carries some 15,000 clones, approximately 80% recorded once. Sequences were derived from CD4+ or CD8+ T cells sorted from blood, sampled in a trial of the OX40 agonist ivuxolimab. The receptors stem from an adult with an advanced solid tumor such as melanoma, head and neck, liver or kidney cancer. CDR3s include the opening cysteine and the closing phenylalanine or tryptophan. The D gene is left open where the match is weak. Size is stated for part of the rows, as once, few or many counts, or as a class when the clone is expanded.

D: .
size: .
J: TRBJ2-7
V: TRBV5-4
CDR3: CASSRMTGTYEQYF
DNA: TGTGCCAGCAGCCGAATGACAGGAACCTACGAGCAGTACTTC

D: TRBD1
size: once
J: TRBJ2-7
V: TRBV28
CDR3: CASSLWGLDRGPSEQYF
DNA: TGTGCCAGCAGTTTATGGGGATTGGACAGGGGTCCCAGCGAGCAGTACTTC

D: .
size: .
J: TRBJ1-1
V: TRBV5-6
CDR3: CASSLVRNQNTEAFF
DNA: TGTGCCAGCAGCTTGGTCCGAAACCAGAACACTGAAGCTTTCTTT

D: .
size: .
J: TRBJ1-2
V: TRBV9
CDR3: CASSAPRGGYTF
DNA: TGTGCCAGCAGCGCCCCCCGTGGGGGCTACACCTTC

D: .
size: .
J: TRBJ1-4
V: TRBV19
CDR3: CASSIDTGTRNEKLFF
DNA: TGTGCCAGTAGTATAGACACCGGGACACGTAATGAAAAACTGTTTTTT

D: .
size: few
J: TRBJ2-3
V: TRBV27
CDR3: CASSPLEVTDTQYF
DNA: TGTGCCAGCAGCCCACTAGAGGTCACAGATACGCAGTATTTT

D: .
size: .
J: TRBJ2-1
V: TRBV20-1
CDR3: CSADNNEQFF
DNA: TGCAGTGCAGACAACAATGAGCAGTTCTTC

D: .
size: once
J: TRBJ2-4
V: TRBV6-5
CDR3: CASSYRSAGSDIQYF
DNA: TGTGCCAGCAGTTATCGCTCGGCAGGGTCTGACATTCAGTACTTC

D: .
size: .
J: TRBJ2-7
V: TRBV4-3
CDR3: CASSQLSGLGSYEQYF
DNA: TGCGCCAGCAGCCAATTATCAGGGTTGGGGTCCTACGAGCAGTACTTC

D: TRBD1
size: .
J: TRBJ2-7
V: TRBV9
CDR3: CASSVGQGTGEQYF
DNA: TGTGCCAGCAGCGTGGGACAGGGGACGGGCGAGCAGTACTTC

D: .
size: .
J: TRBJ1-1
V: TRBV27
CDR3: CASYSWGNTEAFF
DNA: TGTGCCAGCTACAGTTGGGGCAACACTGAAGCTTTCTTT

D: .
size: .
J: TRBJ2-1
V: TRBV4-1
CDR3: CASSQLGVASEQQFF
DNA: TGCGCCAGCAGCCAGCTGGGCGTGGCTAGCGAGCAGCAGTTCTTC

D: .
size: once
J: TRBJ2-5
V: TRBV5-6
CDR3: CASSLRASLETQYF
DNA: TGTGCCAGCAGCCTCCGGGCTAGTTTAGAGACCCAGTACTTC

D: .
size: few
J: TRBJ2-7
V: TRBV7-1
CDR3: CASSNSIDSYEQYF
DNA: TGTGCCAGCAGTAATAGTATAGATTCCTACGAGCAGTACTTC

D: TRBD2
size: .
J: TRBJ2-1
V: TRBV5-1
CDR3: CASSPGLATPDTRPNEQFF
DNA: TGCGCCAGCAGCCCCGGACTAGCCACTCCCGACACTCGCCCCAATGAGCAGTTCTTC

D: .
size: .
J: TRBJ1-1
V: TRBV6-1
CDR3: CASSALGDGTEAFF
DNA: TGTGCCAGCAGTGCACTTGGGGACGGGACTGAAGCTTTCTTT